A selection of T cell receptor beta chains follows, all from one sample in a study of shared clonotypes between healthy human individuals. Profiling relied on immunoSEQ multiplex PCR, and the TCRdb table lists in-frame clones only, not all of them. Found here are about 2.2 million clones, roughly 91% of them singletons; the top ten hold about 1.8%. The source material was naive CD8+ T cells from PBMCs. The receptors originated from a man between 18 and 29 years old in good health. Some clones in this sample may be carry-over from other donors' samples. Each CDR3 is given with its conserved first and last residue. A D gene is named only where the DNA matches it firmly. A row's size may be missing; if present it is once, few, many or a size class.

j_call: TRBJ2-2
d_call: .
v_call: TRBV7-2
clone_size: .
cdr3_nt: TGTGCCAGCAGCTACGGACGCACCGGGGAGCTGTTTTTT
cdr3_aa: CASSYGRTGELFF

j_call: TRBJ2-7
d_call: TRBD1
v_call: TRBV10-3
clone_size: .
cdr3_nt: TGTGCCATCAGTGGAGGGGACAGCTACGAGCAGTACTTC
cdr3_aa: CAISGGDSYEQYF

j_call: TRBJ2-7
d_call: .
v_call: TRBV6-1
clone_size: few
cdr3_nt: TGTGCCAGCAGGAATCAGGCAGGTACCTACGAGCAGTACTTC
cdr3_aa: CASRNQAGTYEQYF

j_call: TRBJ1-2
d_call: TRBD1
v_call: TRBV29-1
clone_size: .
cdr3_nt: TGCAGCGTTGAAGGTGGACAGGGTCCCTATGGCTACACCTTC
cdr3_aa: CSVEGGQGPYGYTF

j_call: TRBJ2-7
d_call: TRBD1
v_call: TRBV4-1
clone_size: .
cdr3_nt: TGCGCCAGCAGCCAATCGGGACAGGGAATCGACGAGCAGTACTTC
cdr3_aa: CASSQSGQGIDEQYF

j_call: TRBJ2-7
d_call: TRBD1
v_call: TRBV9
clone_size: .
cdr3_nt: TGTGCCAGCAGCGGGGGACAGGCCCTTTACGAGCAGTACTTC
cdr3_aa: CASSGGQALYEQYF

j_call: TRBJ1-5
d_call: TRBD1
v_call: TRBV2
clone_size: once
cdr3_nt: TGTGCCAGCAGCCCGGGACAGTTTAGCAATCAGCCCCAGCATTTT
cdr3_aa: CASSPGQFSNQPQHF

j_call: TRBJ2-5
d_call: TRBD1
v_call: TRBV19
clone_size: .
cdr3_nt: TGTGCCAGTAGTATGGGACAGGCGGGGGAGACCCAGTACTTC
cdr3_aa: CASSMGQAGETQYF

j_call: TRBJ2-7
d_call: .
v_call: TRBV5-8
clone_size: .
cdr3_nt: TGTGCCAGCAGCCCGGCCGGGAGAAGCTCCTACGAGCAGTACTTC
cdr3_aa: CASSPAGRSSYEQYF

j_call: TRBJ1-1
d_call: .
v_call: TRBV6-5
clone_size: .
cdr3_nt: TGTGCCAGCATCTCAGGGAACACTGAAGCTTTCTTT
cdr3_aa: CASISGNTEAFF

j_call: TRBJ2-1
d_call: .
v_call: TRBV4-1
clone_size: .
cdr3_nt: TGCGCCAGCAGCCAAGTAGGAGGGAAGAACAATGAGCAGTTCTTC
cdr3_aa: CASSQVGGKNNEQFF

j_call: TRBJ1-2
d_call: TRBD1
v_call: TRBV13
clone_size: .
cdr3_nt: TGTGCCAGCAGCCCCAGACAGGGGATGTTAAATTTCGGGGGCTACACCTTC
cdr3_aa: CASSPRQGMLNFGGYTF

j_call: TRBJ2-5
d_call: .
v_call: TRBV13
clone_size: .
cdr3_nt: TGTGCCAGCAGCCGGATAAGAGAAACCCAGTACTTC
cdr3_aa: CASSRIRETQYF

j_call: TRBJ2-5
d_call: TRBD1
v_call: TRBV5-4
clone_size: .
cdr3_nt: TGTGCCAGCAGCTTGGGACAGGGCGTGATGGAGACCCAGTACTTC
cdr3_aa: CASSLGQGVMETQYF

j_call: TRBJ2-3
d_call: TRBD2
v_call: TRBV27
clone_size: .
cdr3_nt: TGTGCCAGCAGTTTCGTAAGGAGCGGGAGGGATACGCAGTATTTT
cdr3_aa: CASSFVRSGRDTQYF

j_call: TRBJ1-5
d_call: .
v_call: TRBV19
clone_size: .
cdr3_nt: TGTGCCAGTAGTATCAAGGGCGCCCTTGGGTTGGTATCGTGGCCCCAGCATTTT
cdr3_aa: CASSIKGALGLVSWPQHF

j_call: TRBJ2-7
d_call: .
v_call: TRBV9
clone_size: .
cdr3_nt: TGTGCCAGCAGCGAGTGGGAAGGCCGCTTCTACGAGCAGTACTTC
cdr3_aa: CASSEWEGRFYEQYF

j_call: TRBJ1-5
d_call: .
v_call: TRBV9
clone_size: few
cdr3_nt: TGTGCCAGCAGCCCCGGGACTCATAGCAATCAGCCCCAGCATTTT
cdr3_aa: CASSPGTHSNQPQHF

j_call: TRBJ2-1
d_call: TRBD2
v_call: TRBV27
clone_size: .
cdr3_nt: TGTGCCAGCAGTTTAAGACTAGCGGGAGGAGCTAATGAGCAGTTCTTC
cdr3_aa: CASSLRLAGGANEQFF

j_call: TRBJ2-7
d_call: .
v_call: TRBV15
clone_size: .
cdr3_nt: TGTGCCACCAGCAGCGGTAGATCCTCCACCTACGAGCAGTACTTC
cdr3_aa: CATSSGRSSTYEQYF

j_call: TRBJ2-7
d_call: .
v_call: TRBV18
clone_size: once
cdr3_nt: TGTGCCAGCTCACCAGAAGTCTACGAGCAGTACTTC
cdr3_aa: CASSPEVYEQYF

j_call: TRBJ1-1
d_call: .
v_call: TRBV7-9
clone_size: few
cdr3_nt: TGTGCCAGCAGCTTCCCGGGAGCTTTCTTT
cdr3_aa: CASSFPGAFF

j_call: TRBJ2-7
d_call: TRBD2
v_call: TRBV27
clone_size: .
cdr3_nt: TGTGCCAGCAGTTGGACCAGGGTGGGAGGGCCCGAGCAGTACTTC
cdr3_aa: CASSWTRVGGPEQYF

j_call: TRBJ2-7
d_call: .
v_call: TRBV4-2
clone_size: .
cdr3_nt: TGTGCCAGCAGGGAAGGGGGGACCTACGAGCAGTACTTC
cdr3_aa: CASREGGTYEQYF

j_call: TRBJ2-1
d_call: TRBD2
v_call: TRBV10-3
clone_size: .
cdr3_nt: TGTGCCATCAGCAAGACTCTAGCGGGAGGACCAACTAGCTCCTACAATGAGCAGTTCTTC
cdr3_aa: CAISKTLAGGPTSSYNEQFF

j_call: TRBJ1-2
d_call: .
v_call: TRBV6-4
clone_size: .
cdr3_nt: TGTGCCAGCAGTGACAGTCACCCTCCCGGCTACACCTTC
cdr3_aa: CASSDSHPPGYTF

j_call: TRBJ1-1
d_call: .
v_call: TRBV19
clone_size: .
cdr3_nt: TGTGCCAGTAGTTACTCACTGAACACTGAAGCTTTCTTT
cdr3_aa: CASSYSLNTEAFF

j_call: TRBJ1-3
d_call: .
v_call: TRBV13
clone_size: .
cdr3_nt: TGTGCCAGCAGCTACCGGGCGGCGACGTTGGTCGACACCATATATTTT
cdr3_aa: CASSYRAATLVDTIYF

j_call: TRBJ2-3
d_call: .
v_call: TRBV7-3
clone_size: .
cdr3_nt: TGTGCCAGCAGCTTAACTCGAGGGAGGAAAAAAGATACGCAGTATTTT
cdr3_aa: CASSLTRGRKKDTQYF

j_call: TRBJ2-1
d_call: TRBD2
v_call: TRBV13
clone_size: .
cdr3_nt: TGTGCCAGCAGCCCCAAGACTAGCGGGGATGCCAATGAGCAGTTCTTC
cdr3_aa: CASSPKTSGDANEQFF

j_call: TRBJ1-4
d_call: TRBD1
v_call: TRBV30
clone_size: .
cdr3_nt: TGTGCCTGGCGCCACAGGGGGGGGTATGAAAAACTGTTTTTT
cdr3_aa: CAWRHRGGYEKLFF

j_call: TRBJ1-1
d_call: .
v_call: TRBV11-2
clone_size: .
cdr3_nt: TGTGCCAGCAGCGCAGAGACAGTTAACACTGAAGCTTTCTTT
cdr3_aa: CASSAETVNTEAFF

j_call: TRBJ2-3
d_call: TRBD2
v_call: TRBV6-1
clone_size: .
cdr3_nt: TGTGCCAGCAGTGGAGGGACTAGCGGGAACTTCCCGGATACGCAGTATTTT
cdr3_aa: CASSGGTSGNFPDTQYF

j_call: TRBJ2-3
d_call: TRBD1
v_call: TRBV27
clone_size: .
cdr3_nt: TGTGCCAGCAGTTTAACGGGACAGGGTTACACAGATACGCAGTATTTT
cdr3_aa: CASSLTGQGYTDTQYF

j_call: TRBJ2-2
d_call: .
v_call: TRBV19
clone_size: .
cdr3_nt: TGTGCCAGTAGTACCCCCGACACCTCGAACACCGGGGAGCTGTTTTTT
cdr3_aa: CASSTPDTSNTGELFF

j_call: TRBJ1-2
d_call: .
v_call: TRBV11-2
clone_size: .
cdr3_nt: TGTGCCAGCAGTCGACGATCCTCCCCCGCTAACTATGGCTACACCTTC
cdr3_aa: CASSRRSSPANYGYTF

j_call: TRBJ2-1
d_call: .
v_call: TRBV14
clone_size: .
cdr3_nt: TGTGCCAGCAGCCCCCGGGGCGTCCCCTGGCAGTTCTTC
cdr3_aa: CASSPRGVPWQFF